This TCR beta chain comes out of a study of human T cells and chemical hapten exposure. Across the study: Read at 6 days, the patch tests placed 0.01% DPC on the upper back.

Points from the study as a whole: With DPC sensitization, TCRs exceeding 1 in 1000 frequency showed no change.

This clonotype was seen many times. Its specificity is unknown. TCRdb used MiXCR to reprocess the RACE reads, holding one entry per CDR3 protein. The sample includes 40,000 or so distinct CDR3 sequences, around 3.8% seen only once; the top ten take 20% to 30%. The CDR3 is 14 amino acids. The V gene's germline CDR1 is SGHAT and CDR2 FQNNGV. V lost 3 bases and J 8 bases, leaving 16 bases between the germline ends. Regarding time point: patch test 1, 2 weeks after DPC sensitization. Sample treatment: therapeutic diphenylcyclopropenone sensitization with weekly scalp DPC. Unfractionated whole blood yielded total RNA. Alopecia patients deemed DPC-suitable, aged 18 to 70, excluding pregnancy.

The rearrangement links TRBV11-2 to TRBJ1-2; possible D gene TRBD1, 6 bases. Material: whole blood, obtained in connection with sensitization to the hapten diphenylcyclopropenone (DPC). The sequence derives from a man aged 45-60 years with alopecia areata. Some clones in this sample may be carry-over from other donors' samples. This chain's CDR3 is CASSFAGQLGGYTF. The CDR3 nucleotides read TGTGCCAGCAGCTTCGCCGGACAGTTAGGAGGCTACACCTTC.